The 27 T cell receptor beta chains reported below all come from one sample, sequenced in a study of blood T cell repertoires in COVID-19. Assay used: immunoSEQ multiplex PCR; TCRdb lists only in-frame clones, some missing. Of roughly 120,000 clones in the sample, roughly 82% were seen once. Input material: peripheral blood. All receptors come from a woman aged 80 or over with active or convalescent COVID-19.

The chain combines TRBV10-3 with TRBJ1-2; D is possibly TRBD1 (5 bases). V was cut by 3 bases and J by 4 bases, with 12 bases left in between. Germline loops: CDR1 ENHRY, CDR2 SYGVKD. This CDR3 comprises 14 residues. The CDR3 DNA follows: TGTGCCATCAGTGACAGGGTCAGTAGCTATGGCTACACCTTC. This encodes CAISDRVSSYGYTF.

This chain joins TRBV19 and TRBJ2-5, with TRBD2 identical over 10 bases. The V gene end was trimmed by 5 bases and the J gene end by 2 bases; junction bases not matched to a gene: 8. Per the germline V gene, CDR1 is LNHDA and CDR2 is SQIVND (reference sequence). The CDR3 runs 16 residues. The CDR3 loop is CASSPRLAGEQETQYF. The DNA for the CDR3 is TGTGCCAGTAGTCCCCGACTAGCGGGTGAACAAGAGACCCAGTACTTC.

This clone was recorded once. This rearrangement joins TRBV24-1 to TRBJ1-2, with 10 positions matching TRBD1. The V gene's germline CDR1 is KGHDR and CDR2 SFDVKD. CDR3 length: 14 residues. The V segment lost 5 bases and the J segment 3 bases; nucleotides outside the gene matches: 2. The DNA of the CDR3 is TGTGCCACCAGTGTTGGACAGGGGGACTATGGCTACACCTTC. Its translation is CATSVGQGDYGYTF.

The chain is built from TRBV10-2 and TRBJ1-2, with D possibly TRBD1 on 6 matching bases. Germline CDR1 and CDR2: WSHSY and SAAADI. Between the trimmed V and J ends, which lost 6 bases and 3 bases, there was a span of 17 bases. The CDR3 has 15 residues. As DNA, the CDR3 is TGCGCCAGCAGGGGTTTGGGGGAGGGGGACTATGGCTACACCTTC. Amino acids: CASRGLGEGDYGYTF.

This clone occurred once. The chain recombines TRBV7-8 with TRBJ2-3; D not resolved. Trimming removed 1 base at V and 4 bases at J, with 9 bases between. Germline CDR1 and CDR2: SGHVS and FQNEAQ. This CDR3 is built from 14 residues. For the CDR3, the DNA is TGTGCCAGCAGCTTAGGGTTAGCTTCAGATACGCAGTATTTT. This translates into CASSLGLASDTQYF.

This chain links TRBV19 with TRBJ2-2; 8 positions agree with TRBD1. Per the germline V gene, CDR1 is LNHDA and CDR2 is SQIVND (reference sequence). The V segment lost 4 bases and the J segment 4 bases; nucleotides outside the gene matches: 5. The CDR3 totals 15 residues. CDR3 sequence reads: CASSTGQGVTGELFF. In DNA form, the CDR3 reads TGTGCCAGTAGTACAGGACAGGGTGTCACCGGGGAGCTGTTTTTT.

The rearrangement links TRBV7-2 to TRBJ2-5; 8 nucleotides match TRBD1. Germline trimming cut 2 bases from V and 5 bases from J; bases unmatched to any gene: 4. The germline V gene encodes CDR1 SGHTA and CDR2 FQGNSA. CDR3 length: 14 residues. The CDR3 nucleotides read TGTGCCAGCAGCTTAACAGGGGGAAGGGAGACCCAGTACTTC. Translating it yields CASSLTGGRETQYF.

V and J are TRBV19 and TRBJ2-1, with a tentative D call TRBD2 (5 bases). The CDR3 extends over 13 amino acids. Germline lookup yields CDR1 LNHDA and CDR2 SQIVND (reference sequence). Trimming removed 3 bases from V and 2 bases from J, with 5 bases in between. CDR3 protein: CASSMGAYNEQFF. CDR3 sequence (DNA): TGTGCCAGTAGTATGGGAGCCTACAATGAGCAGTTCTTC.

The chain couples TRBV4-1 to TRBJ2-4; 14 bases fit TRBD2. The CDR3 has 16 amino acids. Germline CDR1 MGHRA, CDR2 YSYEKL. After removal of 1 base from V and 6 bases from J, the junction contained 2 bases not matched to a gene. CDR3 nucleotides: TGCGCCAGCAGCCAAGGACTAGCGGGAGGGTTAAACATTCAGTACTTC. Protein: CASSQGLAGGLNIQYF.

This chain joins TRBV7-9 and TRBJ2-7; D is possibly TRBD1 (5 bases). In germline, CDR1 is SEHNR, CDR2 FQNEAQ (reference sequence). The CDR3 length is 13 residues. V was pared by 5 bases and J by 8 bases, with 16 bases between. The DNA for the CDR3 is TGTGCCAGCAGCCTCCGAGACAGACCCAAGCAGTACTTC. It codes for CASSLRDRPKQYF.

V usage is TRBV4-1 and J usage is TRBJ2-3, with 11 positions matching TRBD1. The CDR3 is made up of 15 amino acids. The trim removed 5 bases at V and 4 bases at J, leaving 5 bases unmatched. The V gene's germline CDR1 is MGHRA and CDR2 YSYEKL. The chain's CDR3 is CASSSRDRGSDTQYF. In nucleotides, the CDR3 is TGCGCCAGCAGCAGCCGGGACAGGGGGTCAGATACGCAGTATTTT.

The chain links TRBV30 to TRBJ1-5; the D gene is possibly TRBD1 (5 bases). Germline loops: CDR1 GTSNPN, CDR2 SVGIG (reference sequence). Trimming pared 5 bases from V and 0 bases from J, leaving 11 bases between. The CDR3 runs 14 residues. In nucleotides, the CDR3 is TGTGCCTGGCAGACGGGGGATAGCAATCAGCCCCAGCATTTT. Protein: CAWQTGDSNQPQHF. The full variable domain, rest sourced from reference TRBV30 and TRBJ1-5, is SQTIHQWPATLVQPVGSPLSLECTVEGTSNPNLYWYRQAAGRGLQLLFYSVGIGQISSEVPQNLSASRPQDRQFILSSKKLLLSDSGFYLCAWQTGDSNQPQHFGDGTRLSIL.

The sample holds one count of this clone. The V gene is TRBV19, the J gene TRBJ2-1, with D maybe TRBD1 (5 bases). Trimming stripped 1 base from V and 5 bases from J, with 6 bases between. Germline V gene lookup returns CDR1 LNHDA and CDR2 SQIVND (reference sequence). This CDR3 contains 13 residues. The CDR3 protein is CASSIGRDNEQFF. The CDR3 DNA reads TGTGCCAGTAGTATAGGCAGGGACAATGAGCAGTTCTTC.

CDR3 sequence: CASSRFGGASYNEQFF. The CDR3 region has the DNA TGTGCCAGCTCGAGATTCGGCGGAGCCTCCTACAATGAGCAGTTCTTC. This chain links TRBV18 with TRBJ2-1; no definite D call. Trimming removed 6 bases at V and 0 bases at J, with 15 bases between. The CDR3 extends over 16 amino acids. CDR1 is KGHSH, CDR2 LQKENI, per germline.

The genes are TRBV5-1 and TRBJ2-1; D might be TRBD1 (6 bases). This CDR3 spans 17 amino acids. Germline V gene lookup returns CDR1 SGHRS and CDR2 YFSETQ. V was cut by 4 bases and J by 4 bases, with 21 bases left in between. CDR3 DNA sequence: TGCGCCAGCAGCGAACAGGGCCGTGGGAGCTCTTACAATGAGCAGTTCTTC. It encodes CASSEQGRGSSYNEQFF.

V usage is TRBV7-9 and J usage is TRBJ1-3; D unclear. V was shortened by 0 bases and J by 4 bases, with 7 bases between the two germline ends. Looked up from germline, CDR1 is SEHNR and CDR2 is FQNEAQ (reference sequence). The CDR3 is 14 residues long. CDR3 bases: TGTGCCAGCAGCTTAGCAACGGTCGGAAACACCATATATTTT. Translating gives CASSLATVGNTIYF.

The V call is TRBV7-2, the J call TRBJ2-7; 7 bases map to TRBD1. Germline trimming cut 4 bases from V and 6 bases from J; bases unmatched to any gene: 12. Germline V CDR1 and CDR2: SGHTA, FQGNSA. The CDR3 extends over 15 amino acids. The DNA of the CDR3 is TGTGCCAGCAGCTCCCAGACAGGGACCCTACTCGAGCAGTACTTC. Its protein is CASSSQTGTLLEQYF.

The gene calls are TRBV19 and TRBJ2-4; maybe TRBD1 (7 bases). The CDR3 is made up of 14 amino acids. V lost 3 bases and J 11 bases, leaving 17 bases between the germline ends. The V gene's germline CDR1 is LNHDA and CDR2 SQIVND (reference sequence). The DNA for the CDR3 is TGTGCCAGTAGTATGAGGAGGGGGCAAACATTTCAGTACTTC. Translated: CASSMRRGQTFQYF. Full variable domain (missing parts from reference TRBV19 and TRBJ2-4): DGGITQSPKYLFRKEGQNVTLSCEQNLNHDAMYWYRQDPGQGLRLIYYSQIVNDFQKGDIAEGYSVSREKKESFPLTVTSAQKNPTAFYLCASSMRRGQTFQYFGAGTRLSVL.

J is TRBJ2-7 and V is TRBV28, with 7 bases fitting TRBD1. J gave up 3 bases and V 3 bases, and 8 bases lay outside the gene matches. This CDR3 contains 15 residues. Looked up from germline, CDR1 is MDHEN and CDR2 is SYDVKM. The CDR3 is CASSLPQGQSYEQYF. The CDR3 nucleotides are TGTGCCAGCAGTTTGCCCCAGGGACAGAGCTACGAGCAGTACTTC.

The V call is TRBV3-1 (or the pseudogene TRBV3-2), the J call TRBJ2-2, with D possibly TRBD2 on 5 matching bases. The CDR3 runs to 15 residues. Per the germline V gene, CDR1 is LGHDT and CDR2 is YNNKEL (reference sequence). V gave up 1 base and J gave up 7 bases, with 13 bases separating them. The CDR3 here is CASSQVSSSVGELFF. In DNA form, the CDR3 reads TGTGCCAGCAGCCAAGTATCTAGCTCAGTCGGGGAGCTGTTTTTT.

The rearrangement links TRBV7-8 to TRBJ2-3; D unclear. The V gene's germline CDR1 is SGHVS and CDR2 FQNEAQ. Trimming removed 1 base at V and 7 bases at J, with 9 bases between. CDR3 length equals 13 residues. The CDR3 DNA reads as TGTGCCAGCAGCTTAGGAGTCAGGAATACGCAGTATTTT. Protein sequence: CASSLGVRNTQYF.

This CDR3 is CASSPGQGGTGELFF. CDR3 coding DNA: TGTGCCAGCAGCCCCGGACAGGGGGGCACCGGGGAGCTGTTTTTT. The chain links TRBV6-5 to TRBJ2-2, with 10 bases matching TRBD1. J gave up 4 bases and V 6 bases, and 5 bases lay outside the gene matches. The CDR3 is made up of 15 amino acids. Germline V gene data show CDR1 as MNHEY and CDR2 as SVGAGI.

The CDR3 nucleotides read TGCGCCAGCAGCCCGAGATTACTAGCGGGAGTTTCGTTGGCCGGGGAGCTGTTTTTT. Amino acids: CASSPRLLAGVSLAGELFF. This sequence joins TRBV5-1 and TRBJ2-2, with 11 bases aligning to TRBD2. The junction had 17 bases not matched to a gene; V was cut back by 4 bases and J by 6 bases. Germline values: CDR1 SGHRS, CDR2 YFSETQ. The CDR3 has 19 residues.

The chain joins TRBV5-1 to TRBJ1-1; possible D gene TRBD1, 6 bases. This CDR3 is built from 14 residues. V was shortened by 0 bases and J by 5 bases, with 11 bases between the two germline ends. Germline CDR1 is SGHRS and CDR2 is YFSETQ. The CDR3 region is CASSLENRVTEAFF. The CDR3 DNA follows: TGCGCCAGCAGCTTGGAAAACAGGGTTACTGAAGCTTTCTTT.

The V gene is TRBV21-1, the J gene TRBJ1-5; TRBD1 is taken as the D call from the table, unchecked against the DNA. TRBV21-1 is noted as a pseudogene. This CDR3 has 15 amino acids. The CDR3 region is CASSKRQASNQPQHF. The CDR3 nucleotides are TGTGCCAGCAGCAAACGACAGGCGAGCAATCAGCCCCAGCATTTT.

The chain combines TRBV14 with TRBJ2-1; 9 bases agree with TRBD2. Trimming cost V 4 bases and J 2 bases; bases outside gene matches: 3. Germline assignment: CDR1 SGHDN and CDR2 FVKESK. This CDR3 is built from 15 residues. Here the CDR3 reads CASSPIAGAYNEQFF. Here the CDR3 DNA reads TGTGCCAGCAGCCCTATAGCGGGAGCCTACAATGAGCAGTTCTTC.

The J gene is TRBJ1-6, the V gene TRBV11-2, with 9 bases identical to TRBD1. Germline trimming cut 5 bases from V and 1 base from J; bases unmatched to any gene: 3. The CDR3 is 16 residues long. Looked up from germline, CDR1 is SGHAT and CDR2 is FQNNGV. The CDR3 region is CASSLGTGSYNSPLHF. CDR3 bases: TGTGCCAGCAGCCTTGGGACAGGGTCCTATAATTCACCCCTCCACTTT.